This T cell receptor beta chain was retrieved from a study of T cell repertoires in cytomegalovirus infection. CDR1 MGHRA and CDR2 YSYEKL come from the germline V gene. V was cut by 1 base and J by 2 bases, with 9 bases left in between. This CDR3 is 15 amino acids long. TCRdb reanalysed the reads using MiXCR and keeps one entry per CDR3 protein. The sample records about 890,000 distinct CDR3 sequences, less than 35% being singletons. Points on this clonotype: The antigen remains unidentified.

The chain carries TRBV4-1 and TRBJ2-1; D is ambiguous. Sequences were derived from cultured CD8+ T cells from PBMCs, sampled from culture after CMV antigen stimulation. The receptor was isolated from a human donor in good health (CMV status not recorded). Some clones in this sample may be carry-over from other donors' samples. The CDR3, as DNA: TGCGCCAGCAGCCAAGGGCGCCAGACCTACAATGAGCAGTTCTTC. Encoded protein: CASSQGRQTYNEQFF.